This T cell receptor (beta chain) was retrieved from a study of Ad26.COV2.S vaccination and SARS-CoV-2 variants. The treatment here: roughly 18 received Ad26.COV2.S at low or high dose, single or two shots; 5 received placebo; per-sample allocation not given. Samples came from day 63 after the first vaccine or placebo injection. As its vector, the vaccine had Ad26, which expressed Wuhan-strain SARS-CoV-2 spike. Whole-study results and caveats: Reported post-vaccination CD8+ and CD4+ T cell responses to spike showed substantial breadth.

The CDR3 totals 14 residues. The germline gives CDR1 MDHEN, CDR2 SYDVKM. The ends were cut back, 3 bases at V and 3 bases at J, with 12 bases in the middle. Assay: immunoSEQ multiplex PCR; the TCRdb copy retains only in-frame clones and omits some. Of 300,000 to 450,000 clones in the sample, 70% to 90% were seen once. A note on this clone: What it recognizes is unknown.

The sequencing used peripheral blood, collected in a trial of Ad26.COV2.S vaccine versus placebo. The V and J genes are TRBV28 and TRBJ2-7, with D possibly matching TRBD2 (6 bases). This receptor was identified in a person aged 18-65 years who received the Ad26.COV2.S COVID-19 vaccine or a placebo. The CDR3: CASSLGGADYEQYF. The CDR3 DNA is TGTGCCAGCAGTTTGGGCGGGGCAGACTACGAGCAGTACTTC.